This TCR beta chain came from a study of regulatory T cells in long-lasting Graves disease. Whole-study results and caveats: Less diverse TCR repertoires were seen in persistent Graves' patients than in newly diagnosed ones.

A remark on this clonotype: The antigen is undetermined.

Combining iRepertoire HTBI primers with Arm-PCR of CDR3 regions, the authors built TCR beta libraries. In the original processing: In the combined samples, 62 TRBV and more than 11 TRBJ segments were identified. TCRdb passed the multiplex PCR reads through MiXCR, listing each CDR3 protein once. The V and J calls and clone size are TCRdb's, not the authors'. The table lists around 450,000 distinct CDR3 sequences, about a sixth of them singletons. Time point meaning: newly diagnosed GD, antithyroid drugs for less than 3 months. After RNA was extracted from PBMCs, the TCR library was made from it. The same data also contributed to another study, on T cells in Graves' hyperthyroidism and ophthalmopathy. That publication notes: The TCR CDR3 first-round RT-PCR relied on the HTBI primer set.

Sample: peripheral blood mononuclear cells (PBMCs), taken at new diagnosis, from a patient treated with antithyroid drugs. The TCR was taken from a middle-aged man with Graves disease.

In nucleotides, the CDR3 is TGTGCCAGCTCCCTATGGGGCGGGAGAGGGGGACTAGCCAAAAACATTCAGTACTTC. This translates into CASSLWGGRGGLAKNIQYF. The chain links TRBV28 to TRBJ2-4, with a weak D call TRBD2 (7 bases). This CDR3 is built from 19 residues. Germline CDR1 reads MDHEN; CDR2 reads SYDVKM. V dropped 8 bases and J dropped 0 bases, with 26 bases sitting between them.